The next 31 T cell receptor beta chains were all read from a single sample in a study of T-cell memory formation after mild COVID-19. Via MiXCR, TCRdb re-called the 5' RACE reads, giving one row per CDR3 protein. The sample shows roughly 340,000 distinct CDR3 sequences, 20% to 25% of them seen only once. The source material was PBMCs or a T cell subset sorted from them (not recorded which). These receptors were obtained from a man aged 18 to 29 who had mild COVID-19 (a few samples of this study predate the infection). Cell type and time point are not known.

V gene TRBV10-3 combines with J gene TRBJ1-3; D is unresolved. Looked up from germline, CDR1 is ENHRY and CDR2 is SYGVKD. V lost 5 bases, J lost 0 bases, and 17 bases lay in between. This CDR3 comprises 17 residues. The CDR3 DNA is TGTGCCATCAGTCCCCGGACGGCAGCCGGCTCTGGAAACACCATATATTTT. Residues: CAISPRTAAGSGNTIYF.

V is TRBV6-5 and J is TRBJ1-1, with 7 bases lining up with TRBD1. V dropped 6 bases and J dropped 4; count of bases not matched to a gene: 8. Germline V gene data show CDR1 as MNHEY and CDR2 as SVGAGI. This CDR3 spans 14 amino acids. The CDR3 coding sequence is TGTGCCAGCAGCCAGGGGGTTCGGGCCACTGAAGCTTTCTTT. Translated, it gives CASSQGVRATEAFF.

There are a few counts of this clonotype. The chain links TRBV9 to TRBJ1-1; D call uncertain. Looked up from germline, CDR1 is SGDLS and CDR2 is YYNGEE. CDR3 length: 16 amino acids. V was clipped by 4 bases and J by 2 bases, with 18 bases between them. The CDR3 coding sequence is TGTGCCAGCAGCCCCGTAGGCCTAGAAAGTAACACTGAAGCTTTCTTT. It specifies CASSPVGLESNTEAFF.

The J gene is TRBJ1-3, the V gene TRBV2; no clear D. CDR3 length equals 13 residues. V was pared by 8 bases and J by 4 bases, with 12 bases between. Germline V lookup: CDR1 SNHLY, CDR2 FYNNEI. As DNA, the CDR3 is TGTGCCAGCGGCCTGGTGTCCGGAAACACCATATATTTT. Its protein is CASGLVSGNTIYF.

The rearrangement uses TRBV12-3 or TRBV12-4 and TRBJ2-5; 9 bases are shared with TRBD1. The CDR3 sequence is 15 residues long. J gave up 5 bases and V 4 bases, and 8 bases lay outside the gene matches. The CDR3 DNA reads as TGTGCCAGCAGTTACGGACAGGGGCGCTTCGAGACCCAGTACTTC. It encodes CASSYGQGRFETQYF.

The V and J genes are TRBV5-5 and TRBJ1-5; weak D call: TRBD1 (5 bases). CDR3 length: 14 amino acids. Germline V gene lookup returns CDR1 SGHKS and CDR2 YYEKEE (reference sequence). Trimming cost V 2 bases and J 5 bases, with 11 bases left between them. DNA for the CDR3: TGTGCCAGCAGCTTTCCCGGGGGAGATCAGCCCCAGCATTTT. It specifies CASSFPGGDQPQHF.

The chain recombines TRBV5-1 with TRBJ2-5, with D possibly TRBD1 on 6 matching bases. V lost 4 bases to trimming and J lost 1 base, with 17 bases between them. This CDR3 has 16 residues. The germline V gene encodes CDR1 SGHRS and CDR2 YFSETQ. The CDR3 here is CASSPRQGPPQETQYF. CDR3 in DNA: TGCGCCAGCAGCCCTCGGCAGGGGCCCCCCCAAGAGACCCAGTACTTC. Supplemented by reference TRBV5-1 and TRBJ2-5, the full variable domain reads KAGVTQTPRYLIKTRGQQVTLSCSPISGHRSVSWYQQTPGQGLQFLFEYFSETQRNKGNFPGRFSGRQFSNSRSEMNVSTLELGDSALYLCASSPRQGPPQETQYFGPGTRLLVL.

This clonotype was seen only a few times. CDR3 residues: CASSLPSNTDTQYF. CDR3 nucleotide sequence: TGTGCCAGCAGCTTACCCAGTAACACAGATACGCAGTATTTT. The rearrangement joins TRBV5-4 to TRBJ2-3; D ambiguous. The germline V gene encodes CDR1 SGHNT and CDR2 YYREEE (reference sequence). The V gene lost 2 bases and the J gene lost 2 bases, with 9 bases spanning the gap. The CDR3 is made up of 14 amino acids. Combining the CDR3 with reference TRBV5-4 and TRBJ2-3 gives the whole variable domain ETGVTQSPTHLIKTRGQQVTLRCSSQSGHNTVSWYQQALGQGPQFIFQYYREEENGRGNFPPRFSGLQFPNYSSELNVNALELDDSALYLCASSLPSNTDTQYFGPGTRLTVL.

J is TRBJ1-1 and V is TRBV20-1; TRBD1 aligns across 7 bases. After removal of 6 bases from V and 3 bases from J, the junction contained 10 bases not matched to a gene. Germline CDR1 reads DFQATT; CDR2 reads SNEGSKA (reference sequence). The CDR3 spans 14 residues. The DNA for the CDR3 is TGCAGTGCGCTTAACAGGGGCGGGGACACTGAAGCTTTCTTT. The encoded protein is CSALNRGGDTEAFF.

This clonotype has a handful of counts. V gene TRBV7-6 combines with J gene TRBJ2-7; D uncertain. Germline V gene data show CDR1 as SGHVS and CDR2 as FNYEAQ. The CDR3 has 16 amino acids. Trimming left V 1 base short and J 0 bases short, with 13 bases between. The CDR3 nucleotides read TGTGCCAGCAGCTTAGTCACGGGCGGCACCTCCTACGAGCAGTACTTC. Amino acid sequence: CASSLVTGGTSYEQYF.

This chain uses TRBV6-1 with TRBJ1-4; D is possibly TRBD1 (6 bases). The CDR3 runs 15 residues. Per germline, CDR1 MNHNS and CDR2 SASEGT. The germline V and J ends were trimmed by 6 bases and 7 bases, with 18 bases remaining between them. The CDR3 DNA follows: TGTGCCAGCAGCCAGGGGAACCCTTTGGTTGAAAAACTGTTTTTT. This gives the protein CASSQGNPLVEKLFF.

The chain has TRBV19 and TRBJ2-5, with 14 bases matching TRBD2. Losses at the gene ends were 3 bases for V and 5 bases for J; bases not matched to a gene: 8. Germline CDR1 and CDR2: LNHDA and SQIVND (reference sequence). The CDR3 consists of 17 residues. The CDR3 DNA sequence: TGTGCCAGTAGTATGACTAGCGGGGGGGCCGAGGTCGAGACCCAGTACTTC. It is translated as CASSMTSGGAEVETQYF.

The table lists this clonotype with a few counts. This rearrangement joins TRBV9 to TRBJ2-5, with 9 bases aligning to TRBD2. The CDR3 is 16 amino acids. The V segment lost 0 bases and the J segment 2 bases; nucleotides outside the gene matches: 5. Germline V gives CDR1 SGDLS, CDR2 YYNGEE. CDR3 sequence: CASSVAASGDQETQYF. The CDR3 DNA follows: TGTGCCAGCAGCGTAGCGGCTAGCGGGGATCAAGAGACCCAGTACTTC.

V and J are TRBV7-9 and TRBJ1-2; no definite D call. CDR1 SEHNR and CDR2 FQNEAQ come from the germline V gene (reference sequence). Trimming cost V 1 base and J 3 bases, with 9 bases left between them. This CDR3 contains 14 residues. The CDR3 sequence is CASSLEDGDYGYTF. In DNA form, the CDR3 reads TGTGCCAGCAGCTTAGAGGACGGAGACTATGGCTACACCTTC.

V gene TRBV4-3 combines with J gene TRBJ2-7, with D maybe TRBD2 (6 bases). Germline V gene sequence: CDR1 LGHNA, CDR2 YSLEER. This CDR3 contains 14 residues. Trimming took off 0 bases at V and 6 bases at J, with 12 bases between the two ends. CDR3 DNA: TGCGCCAGCAGCCAAGACCGACTAGTCCCCGAGCAGTACTTC. Encoded protein: CASSQDRLVPEQYF.

This clonotype came up once. The V call is TRBV6-5, the J call TRBJ2-7; D tentatively reads TRBD1 or TRBD2 (5 bases each). Germline V gives CDR1 MNHEY, CDR2 SVGAGI. The CDR3 is made up of 16 amino acids. Trimming took off 4 bases at V and 0 bases at J, with 16 bases between the two ends. CDR3 in DNA: TGTGCCAGCAGTTCCTCCTGGGACCTAAGCTCCTACGAGCAGTACGTC. Protein product: CASSSSWDLSSYEQYV.

The chain employs TRBV20-1 and TRBJ1-1, with TRBD1 matching over 9 bases. The CDR3 loop spans 14 amino acids. CDR1 DFQATT and CDR2 SNEGSKA come from the germline V gene (reference sequence). The V and J ends lost 5 bases and 0 bases, in that order; junction bases with no gene match: 4. The CDR3 loop is CSARDRAMNTEAFF. Here the CDR3 DNA reads TGCAGTGCTCGGGACAGGGCCATGAACACTGAAGCTTTCTTT.

V and J are TRBV6-2 or TRBV6-3 and TRBJ2-7, with D unresolved. Trimming left V 8 bases short and J 1 base short, with 6 bases between. This CDR3 contains 11 residues. The germline CDR1 and CDR2 sequences are MNHEY and SVGEGT. As DNA, the CDR3 is TGTGCCAGCGCGACGTCCTACGAGCAGTACGTC. Protein sequence: CASATSYEQYV.

This chain uses TRBV3-1 with TRBJ2-2; 7 nucleotides line up with TRBD1. The CDR3 extends over 15 amino acids. V lost 4 bases to trimming and J lost 4 bases; unmatched junction nucleotides: 6. CDR1 is LGHDT, CDR2 YNNKEL, per germline (reference sequence). The CDR3 spells CASSLGTVFTGELFF. CDR3 bases: TGTGCCAGCAGCCTCGGGACAGTTTTCACCGGGGAGCTGTTTTTT.

The rearrangement joins TRBV9 to TRBJ2-6, with D possibly being TRBD1 or TRBD2 (5 bases each). Germline V lookup: CDR1 SGDLS, CDR2 YYNGEE. CDR3 length: 17 residues. Trimming stripped 3 bases from V and 3 bases from J, with 16 bases between. The CDR3: CASSAQVRGGGANVLTF. Written as DNA, the CDR3 is TGTGCCAGCAGCGCGCAGGTGAGGGGCGGTGGGGCCAACGTCCTGACTTTC. The whole variable domain, remainder taken from reference TRBV9 and TRBJ2-6, is DSGVTQTPKHLITATGQRVTLRCSPRSGDLSVYWYQQSLDQGLQFLIQYYNGEERAKGNILERFSAQQFPDLHSELNLSSLELGDSALYFCASSAQVRGGGANVLTFGAGSRLTVL.

This clonotype turned up a few times. The rearrangement uses TRBV7-2 and TRBJ1-5, with TRBD1 matching 8 bases. V shed 5 bases, J shed 2 bases, and the junction held 5 bases outside the gene matches. The CDR3 runs to 15 residues. The germline V gene encodes CDR1 SGHTA and CDR2 FQGNSA. The CDR3, as DNA: TGTGCCAGCAGCGCCGACAGGGGAGGCAATCAGCCCCAGCATTTT. Translation: CASSADRGGNQPQHF.

V usage is TRBV4-3 and J usage is TRBJ1-6; weak D call: TRBD1 (6 bases). Looked up from germline, CDR1 is LGHNA and CDR2 is YSLEER. This CDR3 has 18 amino acids. The V gene lost 1 base and the J gene lost 7 bases, with 20 bases spanning the gap. In DNA form, the CDR3 reads TGCGCCAGCAGCCAAGGCCCTGGGAGAAGGGGGATGAATTCACCCCTCCACTTT. Translating gives CASSQGPGRRGMNSPLHF.

In this sample, this clonotype turned up a few times. This rearrangement joins TRBV6-5 to TRBJ2-3; TRBD1 matches at 7 bases. Germline lookup yields CDR1 MNHEY and CDR2 SVGAGI. This CDR3 region has 15 residues. The junction had 11 bases not matched to a gene; V was cut back by 9 bases and J by 2 bases. CDR3 amino acids: CARKDRAVDTDTQYF. The CDR3 bases are TGTGCCAGAAAAGACAGGGCCGTGGACACAGATACGCAGTATTTT.

This chain uses TRBV5-8 with TRBJ2-7; 8 bases map to TRBD1. The germline CDR1 and CDR2 sequences are SGHTS and YDEGEE. With V trimmed by 7 bases and J by 4 bases, 10 bases remained unmatched. This CDR3 region has 14 residues. The chain's CDR3 is CASYRTGKGYEQYF. The CDR3 nucleotides are TGTGCCAGCTACCGGACAGGGAAAGGTTACGAGCAGTACTTC.

The chain recombines TRBV6-2 or TRBV6-3 with TRBJ2-2; D ambiguous. The V gene's germline CDR1 is MNHEY and CDR2 SVGEGT. Trimming took 7 bases from V and 1 from J, leaving 13 bases between them. There are 15 residues in the CDR3. In nucleotides, the CDR3 is TGTGCCAGCAAGCTCTCGCCCCAGAACACCGGGGAGCTGTTTTTT. Protein product: CASKLSPQNTGELFF.

This clonotype was counted a few times. The chain links TRBV7-9 to TRBJ2-3, with 8 bases lining up with TRBD2. Germline values: CDR1 SEHNR, CDR2 FQNEAQ (reference sequence). There are 16 residues in the CDR3. The trim removed 5 bases at V and 0 bases at J, leaving 7 bases unmatched. The DNA for the CDR3 is TGTGCCAGCAGCCCACCCGGGACTAGGAGCACAGATACGCAGTATTTT. Its protein is CASSPPGTRSTDTQYF.

In this sample, this clonotype turned up a few times. This chain links TRBV27 with TRBJ2-7; D not resolved. The CDR3 contains 13 residues. Germline V gene data show CDR1 as MNHEY and CDR2 as SMNVEV (reference sequence). Trimming removed 2 bases from V and 3 bases from J, with 8 bases in between. CDR3 in amino acids: CASSLLPFYEQYF. CDR3 DNA sequence: TGTGCCAGCAGTTTACTACCGTTCTACGAGCAGTACTTC.

This clonotype showed up just a few times. For the CDR3, the DNA is TGCAGTGCTATAGAGACAGATACGCAGTATTTT. This codes for CSAIETDTQYF. The chain uses TRBV20-1 and TRBJ2-3, with D unclear. Trimming took off 4 bases at V and 3 bases at J, with 5 bases between the two ends. CDR1 and CDR2 from the germline V gene are DFQATT and SNEGSKA (reference sequence). CDR3 length equals 11 residues.

J is TRBJ1-2 and V is TRBV5-1; 7 bases align to TRBD1. CDR3 length equals 14 residues. The V and J ends lost 4 bases and 4 bases, in that order; junction bases with no gene match: 7. Germline assignment: CDR1 SGHRS and CDR2 YFSETQ. CDR3 in amino acids: CASSPRDSPYGYTF. DNA of the CDR3: TGCGCCAGCAGCCCTCGGGACAGTCCCTATGGCTACACCTTC. Using reference TRBV5-1 and TRBJ1-2 for the parts outside the CDR3, the full variable domain is KAGVTQTPRYLIKTRGQQVTLSCSPISGHRSVSWYQQTPGQGLQFLFEYFSETQRNKGNFPGRFSGRQFSNSRSEMNVSTLELGDSALYLCASSPRDSPYGYTFGSGTRLTVV.

This clonotype has a handful of counts. The chain couples TRBV7-9 to TRBJ2-1, with D uncertain. V was cut by 2 bases and J by 5 bases, with 7 bases left in between. CDR1 and CDR2 from the germline V gene are SEHNR and FQNEAQ (reference sequence). The CDR3 spans 13 residues. The CDR3 DNA reads TGTGCCAGCAGCTTATCAGAGGACAATGAGCAGTTCTTC. Translated: CASSLSEDNEQFF.

The V and J genes are TRBV7-8 and TRBJ1-2; tentatively, D is TRBD1 (5 bases). The CDR3 has 14 amino acids. The V gene lost 8 bases and the J gene lost 3 bases, with 16 bases spanning the gap. In germline, CDR1 is SGHVS, CDR2 FQNEAQ. The CDR3 sequence is CASQPRGEDYGYTF. The CDR3 DNA is TGTGCCAGCCAACCCCGAGGGGAGGACTATGGCTACACCTTC. The whole variable domain, remainder taken from reference TRBV7-8 and TRBJ1-2, is GAGVSQSPRYKVAKRGQDVALRCDPISGHVSLFWYQQALGQGPEFLTYFQNEAQLDKSGLPSDRFFAERPEGSVSTLKIQRTQQEDSAVYLCASQPRGEDYGYTFGSGTRLTVV.